One and the same sample provided the 10 T cell receptor beta chains below, sequenced in a study of radiotherapy plus CTLA-4 blockade in lung cancer. Assay: immunoSEQ multiplex PCR; the TCRdb copy retains only in-frame clones and omits some. This sample has 45,000 or so clones, with 65% to 85% found just once. This material consisted of peripheral blood, taken from a patient treated with radiotherapy plus ipilimumab. These receptors were taken from a human donor with non-small cell lung cancer who had stable disease on radiotherapy plus ipilimumab.

The V gene is TRBV9, the J gene TRBJ1-5, with D hard to call. This CDR3 spans 15 amino acids. CDR1 is SGDLS and CDR2 is YYNGEE in the germline V gene. The V and J ends lost 0 bases and 1 base respectively, with 8 bases between them. CDR3 coding DNA: TGTGCCAGCAGCGTAGTCGGGCGAAGCAATCAGCCCCAGCATTTT. Residues: CASSVVGRSNQPQHF.

On this clone itself: The junction and the germline gene differ at one end; a read error may be behind it. This sequence joins TRBV7-9 and TRBJ1-2; the match to TRBD1 covers 8 bases. The CDR3 is 12 residues long. Germline CDR1 reads SEHNR; CDR2 reads FQNEAQ (reference sequence). Here the CDR3 reads CASSLDRGPTPF. The CDR3 region has the DNA TGTGCCAGCAGCCTAGACAGGGGTCCTACACCCTTC. Variable domain in full (rest from reference TRBV7-9 and TRBJ1-2): DTGVSQNPRHKITKRGQNVTFRCDPISEHNRLYWYRQTLGQGPEFLTYFQNEAQLEKSRLLSDRFSAERPKGSFSTLEIQRTEQGDSAMYLCASSLDRGPTPFGSGTRLTVV.

CDR3 protein: CASSSAGTVDRSPLHF. CDR3 nucleotide sequence: TGCGCCAGCAGCTCCGCCGGGACAGTAGATCGGTCACCCCTCCACTTT. This chain links TRBV5-1 with TRBJ1-6, with 7 positions matching TRBD1. Germline CDR1 and CDR2: SGHRS and YFSETQ. CDR3 length: 16 amino acids. After removal of 3 bases from V and 10 bases from J, the junction contained 13 bases not matched to a gene.

The V and J genes are TRBV28 and TRBJ1-2; D may be TRBD1 (5 bases). The germline CDR1 and CDR2 sequences are MDHEN and SYDVKM. The germline V and J ends were trimmed by 2 bases and 3 bases, with 7 bases remaining between them. The CDR3 is 13 amino acids. CDR3 region: CASSLARDYGYTF. In nucleotides, the CDR3 is TGTGCCAGCAGTTTAGCCAGGGACTATGGCTACACCTTC.

V usage is TRBV6-1 and J usage is TRBJ2-3; 10 bases line up with TRBD2. The CDR3 loop spans 15 amino acids. The J segment lost 1 base and the V segment lost 6 bases, leaving 4 bases of the junction unmatched. Germline V gene sequence: CDR1 MNHNS, CDR2 SASEGT. CDR3 sequence reads: CASSLAGAGTDTQYF. The CDR3 bases are TGTGCCAGCAGCCTAGCGGGGGCGGGCACAGATACGCAGTATTTT.

As DNA, the CDR3 is TGTGCCAGCAGTCAATATGGCTACACCTTC. Amino acid sequence: CASSQYGYTF. The V gene is TRBV28, the J gene TRBJ1-2; D is unclear. Germline CDR1 reads MDHEN; CDR2 reads SYDVKM. V was cut by 5 bases and J by 5 bases, with 3 bases left in between. CDR3 size: 10 residues.

This clone occurred a few times. The rearrangement uses TRBV7-9 and TRBJ2-1; possibly TRBD1 for D (7 bases). The CDR3 has 14 amino acids. Germline V CDR1 and CDR2: SEHNR, FQNEAQ (reference sequence). Deletions cut 1 base from V and 8 bases from J, with 12 bases between. Here the CDR3 reads CASSLGAGQHEQFF. The DNA of the CDR3 is TGTGCCAGCAGCTTAGGGGCGGGACAGCATGAGCAGTTCTTC.

The CDR3 sequence is CASRLTETNTEAFF. CDR3 nucleotides: TGTGCCAGCAGATTGACAGAAACAAACACTGAAGCTTTCTTT. The chain links TRBV6-1 to TRBJ1-1, with TRBD1 as a possible D gene (5 bases). Trimming removed 6 bases at V and 2 bases at J, with 13 bases between. Germline V gives CDR1 MNHNS, CDR2 SASEGT. The CDR3 runs to 14 residues.

This clone was observed once. The V and J genes are TRBV5-4 and TRBJ1-3; the D is unclear. This CDR3 has 15 residues. The germline V gene has CDR1 SGHNT and CDR2 YYREEE (reference sequence). V was pared by 0 bases and J by 1 base, with 8 bases between. The CDR3 is CASSLASGSGNTIYF. In DNA form, the CDR3 reads TGTGCCAGCAGCTTGGCCTCGGGGTCTGGAAACACCATATATTTT.

This clone was observed a handful of times. This chain joins TRBV30 and TRBJ1-6, with 8 bases that match TRBD1. Per the germline V gene, CDR1 is GTSNPN and CDR2 is SVGIG (reference sequence). The junction had 7 bases not matched to a gene; V was cut back by 3 bases and J by 9 bases. This CDR3 has 14 amino acids. CDR3: CAWRTQGAGSPLHF. CDR3 bases: TGTGCCTGGAGAACCCAGGGGGCTGGTTCACCCCTCCACTTT. The full variable domain, in which reference TRBV30 and TRBJ1-6 provide the parts outside the CDR3, is SQTIHQWPATLVQPVGSPLSLECTVEGTSNPNLYWYRQAAGRGLQLLFYSVGIGQISSEVPQNLSASRPQDRQFILSSKKLLLSDSGFYLCAWRTQGAGSPLHFGNGTRLTVT.